This TCR beta chain was recovered during a study of T cells in Graves' hyperthyroidism and ophthalmopathy. Study details: Peripheral blood was acquired at first diagnosis, ahead of any therapy whatsoever.

This clonotype was detected ten times or more. Amplified TCR beta CDR3 regions derived from RNA transcripts. The HTBI primer set was used in a first-round RT-PCR of the TCR CDR3. Via MiXCR, TCRdb re-called the multiplex PCR reads, giving one row per CDR3 protein. Of under 400,000 distinct CDR3 sequences listed, 16% were seen once; the top ten hold around a third. Reasons for excluding patients were uncontrolled infection, other autoimmune disease, pregnancy or lactation. This sequence was found in a young man with Graves' hyperthyroidism. Specimen: blood.

CDR3 coding DNA: TGTGCCAGCAGGGGGACCAACTACAATGAGCAGTTCTTC. It is translated as CASRGTNYNEQFF. The chain joins TRBV2 to TRBJ2-1; D may be TRBD1 or TRBD2 (5 bases each). The V gene's germline CDR1 is SNHLY and CDR2 FYNNEI. The length of the CDR3 is 13 residues. Trimming pared 6 bases from V and 3 bases from J, leaving 9 bases between. The entire variable domain, with the rest obtained from reference TRBV2 and TRBJ2-1, is as follows: EPEVTQTPSHQVTQMGQEVILRCVPISNHLYFYWYRQILGQKVEFLVSFYNNEISEKSEIFDDQFSVERPDGSNFTLKIRSTKLEDSAMYFCASRGTNYNEQFFGPGTRLTVL.